This is a list of T cell receptor beta chains from one sample in a study of a mutant IDH1 vaccine in newly diagnosed glioma. The table came from immunoSEQ multiplex PCR; TCRdb's copy has only in-frame clones and leaves some out. There are about 50,000 clones in the sample; over 70% occur only once, and about 5% lies in the top ten. Their antigen targets remain unknown. The sequencing used PBMCs, collected from a glioma patient whose treatment included an IDH1 peptide vaccine. All receptors come from a man in his fifties or sixties with glioma. The CDR3 runs from the conserved cysteine through the conserved F or W. The order of the fields is V gene, D gene, J gene, clone size, CDR3 protein, CDR3 DNA. A D gene is named only where the DNA matches it firmly. A clone size is listed for some rows: how often the clone was seen (once, few, many), or a class if it is expanded.

TRBV19,TRBD1,TRBJ1-6,-,CASSTPTGTDNSPLHF,TGTGCCAGTAGTACTCCGACCGGGACAGATAATTCACCCCTCCACTTT
TRBV5-6,TRBD1,TRBJ2-7,-,CASSFAGTGVYEQYF,TGTGCCAGCAGCTTCGCTGGGACAGGGGTCTACGAGCAGTACTTC
TRBV4-3,-,TRBJ2-1,-,CASSQPPLQVVAANEQFF,TGCGCCAGCAGCCAACCCCCCCTGCAAGTGGTAGCGGCCAATGAGCAGTTCTTC
TRBV4-2,-,TRBJ1-2,-,CASSQLTGNSYGYTF,TGTGCCAGCAGCCAACTCACCGGGAACAGCTATGGCTACACCTTC
TRBV6-5,-,TRBJ2-7,-,CASSRGDSYSYEQYF,TGTGCCAGCAGCCGCGGGGATTCCTATTCCTACGAGCAGTACTTC
TRBV7-8,-,TRBJ1-3,-,CASSLTGRNTIYF,TGTGCCAGCAGCTTAACAGGGAGAAACACCATATATTTT
TRBV19,TRBD1,TRBJ1-2,few,CASSSRTGIDLNYGYTF,TGTGCCAGTAGTTCCCGGACAGGGATAGACCTTAACTATGGCTACACCTTC
TRBV6-5,-,TRBJ2-7,-,CASVGAGAGPYEQYF,TGTGCCAGCGTCGGAGCAGGGGCGGGTCCCTACGAGCAGTACTTC
TRBV6-6,-,TRBJ1-5,-,CASSFDRSSNQPQHF,TGTGCCAGCAGCTTCGACAGGAGCAGCAATCAGCCCCAGCATTTT
TRBV11-1,-,TRBJ2-6,-,CASNRVSGANVLTF,TGTGCCAGCAACCGAGTCTCTGGGGCCAACGTCCTGACTTTC
TRBV10-3,-,TRBJ2-7,once,CAISRDGYEQYF,TGTGCCATCAGTAGGGACGGCTACGAGCAGTACTTC
TRBV30,-,TRBJ1-3,once,CAWSVKTLLRSGNTIYF,TGTGCCTGGAGTGTAAAAACACTTCTTCGCTCTGGAAACACCATATATTTT
TRBV7-9,-,TRBJ2-7,-,CASSFGSYEQYF,TGTGCCAGCAGCTTCGGCTCCTACGAGCAGTACTTC
TRBV9,-,TRBJ2-2,-,CASSVVGSGELFF,TGTGCCAGCAGCGTAGTGGGGAGCGGGGAGCTGTTTTTT
TRBV7-6,TRBD1,TRBJ2-7,-,CASSLLRDRDSYEQYF,TGTGCCAGCAGCTTACTCCGGGACAGGGACTCCTACGAGCAGTACTTC